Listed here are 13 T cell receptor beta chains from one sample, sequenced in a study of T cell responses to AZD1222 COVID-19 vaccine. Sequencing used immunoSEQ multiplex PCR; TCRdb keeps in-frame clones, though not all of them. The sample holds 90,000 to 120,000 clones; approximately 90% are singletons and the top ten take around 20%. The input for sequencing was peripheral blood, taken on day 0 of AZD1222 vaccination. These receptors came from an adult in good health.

The CDR3 nucleotides are TGTGCCAGCAGCTCTAGCCGCGGGGGGGTTAACATTCAGTACTTC. As protein: CASSSSRGGVNIQYF. This chain links TRBV7-2 with TRBJ2-4; 9 nucleotides line up with TRBD2. The CDR3 runs to 15 residues. With 4 bases clipped from V and 7 bases from J, the junction kept 8 bases outside the gene matches. Per germline, CDR1 SGHTA and CDR2 FQGNSA.

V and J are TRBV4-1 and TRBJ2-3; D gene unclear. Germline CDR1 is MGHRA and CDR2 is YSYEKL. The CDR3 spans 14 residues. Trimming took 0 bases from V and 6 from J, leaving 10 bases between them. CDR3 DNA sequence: TGCGCCAGCAGCCAAGATACCCCCGGTGATACGCAGTATTTT. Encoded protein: CASSQDTPGDTQYF.

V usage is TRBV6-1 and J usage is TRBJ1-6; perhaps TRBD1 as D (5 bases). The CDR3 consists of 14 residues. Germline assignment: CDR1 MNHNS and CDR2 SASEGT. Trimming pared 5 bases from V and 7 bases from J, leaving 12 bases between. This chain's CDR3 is CASSLGRENSPLHF. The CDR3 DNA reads TGTGCCAGCAGTTTAGGCAGGGAGAATTCACCCCTCCACTTT.

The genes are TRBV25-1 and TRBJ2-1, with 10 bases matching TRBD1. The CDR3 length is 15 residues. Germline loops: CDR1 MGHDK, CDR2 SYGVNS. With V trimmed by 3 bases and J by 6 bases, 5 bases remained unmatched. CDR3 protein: CASSDRDRGLNEQFF. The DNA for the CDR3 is TGTGCCAGCAGTGATCGGGACAGGGGTCTCAATGAGCAGTTCTTC.

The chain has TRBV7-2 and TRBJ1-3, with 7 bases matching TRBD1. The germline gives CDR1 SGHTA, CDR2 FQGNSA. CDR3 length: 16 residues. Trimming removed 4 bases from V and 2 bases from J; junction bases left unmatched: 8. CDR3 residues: CASSYDRVFAGNTIYF. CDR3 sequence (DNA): TGTGCCAGCAGCTATGACAGGGTATTTGCTGGAAACACCATATATTTT.

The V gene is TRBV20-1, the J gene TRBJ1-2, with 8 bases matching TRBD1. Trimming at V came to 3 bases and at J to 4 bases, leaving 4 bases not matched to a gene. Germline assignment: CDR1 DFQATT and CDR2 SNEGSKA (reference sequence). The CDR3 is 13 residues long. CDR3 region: CSASRDRFYGYTF. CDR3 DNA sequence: TGCAGTGCTAGTCGGGACAGGTTCTATGGCTACACCTTC.

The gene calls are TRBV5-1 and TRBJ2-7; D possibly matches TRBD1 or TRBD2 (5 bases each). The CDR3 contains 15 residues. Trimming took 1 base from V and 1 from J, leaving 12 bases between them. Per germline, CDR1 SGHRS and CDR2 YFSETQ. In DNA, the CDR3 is TGCGCCAGCAGCTTGACAAGCGGACAATCCTACGAGCAGTACTTC. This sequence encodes CASSLTSGQSYEQYF. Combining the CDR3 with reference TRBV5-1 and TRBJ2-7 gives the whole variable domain KAGVTQTPRYLIKTRGQQVTLSCSPISGHRSVSWYQQTPGQGLQFLFEYFSETQRNKGNFPGRFSGRQFSNSRSEMNVSTLELGDSALYLCASSLTSGQSYEQYFGPGTRLTVT.

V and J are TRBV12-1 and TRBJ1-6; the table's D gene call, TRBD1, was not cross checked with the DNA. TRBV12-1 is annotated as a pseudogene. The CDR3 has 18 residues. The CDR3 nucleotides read TGTGCCAGCAGCTCGGCAACTCAGGGGGTCGCCTATAATTCACCCCTCCACTTT. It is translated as CASSSATQGVAYNSPLHF.

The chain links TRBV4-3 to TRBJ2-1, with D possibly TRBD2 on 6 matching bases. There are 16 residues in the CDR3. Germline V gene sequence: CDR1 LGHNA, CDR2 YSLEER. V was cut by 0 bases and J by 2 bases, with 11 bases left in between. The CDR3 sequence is CASSQDWGDPYNEQFF. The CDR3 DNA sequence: TGCGCCAGCAGCCAAGATTGGGGGGATCCCTACAATGAGCAGTTCTTC.

CDR3 sequence reads: CASRTTGEGGYSPLHF. For the CDR3, the DNA is TGTGCCAGCAGAACAACGGGAGAGGGCGGCTATTCACCCCTCCACTTT. The chain has TRBV27 and TRBJ1-6; D is undetermined. The CDR3 is made up of 16 amino acids. In germline, CDR1 is MNHEY, CDR2 SMNVEV (reference sequence). V lost 6 bases and J lost 8, with 20 bases in between.

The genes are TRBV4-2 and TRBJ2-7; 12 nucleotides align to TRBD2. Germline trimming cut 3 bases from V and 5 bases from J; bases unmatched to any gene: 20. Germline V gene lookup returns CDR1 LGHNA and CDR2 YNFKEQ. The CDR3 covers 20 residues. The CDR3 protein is CASSHPGLAGLAGGRDEQYF. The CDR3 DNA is TGTGCCAGCAGCCACCCCGGACTAGCGGGGCTAGCGGGGGGGCGGGACGAGCAGTACTTC.

Here the CDR3 DNA reads TGTGCCAGCGGAGTGGACAGGGGCTCTGAAGCTTTCTTT. Translating gives CASGVDRGSEAFF. J is TRBJ1-1 and V is TRBV10-3, with 9 positions matching TRBD1. The junction had 9 bases not matched to a gene; V was cut back by 10 bases and J by 6 bases. This CDR3 contains 13 residues. The V gene's germline CDR1 is ENHRY and CDR2 SYGVKD.

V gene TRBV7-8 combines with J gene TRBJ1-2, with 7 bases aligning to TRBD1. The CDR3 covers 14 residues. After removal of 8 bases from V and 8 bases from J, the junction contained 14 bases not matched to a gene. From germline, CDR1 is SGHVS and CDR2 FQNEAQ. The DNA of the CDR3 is TGTGCCAGCGGAGACAGGGAAGTTAGTTACGGCTACACCTTC. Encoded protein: CASGDREVSYGYTF. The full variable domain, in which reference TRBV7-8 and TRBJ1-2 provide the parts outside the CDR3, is GAGVSQSPRYKVAKRGQDVALRCDPISGHVSLFWYQQALGQGPEFLTYFQNEAQLDKSGLPSDRFFAERPEGSVSTLKIQRTQQEDSAVYLCASGDREVSYGYTFGSGTRLTVV.